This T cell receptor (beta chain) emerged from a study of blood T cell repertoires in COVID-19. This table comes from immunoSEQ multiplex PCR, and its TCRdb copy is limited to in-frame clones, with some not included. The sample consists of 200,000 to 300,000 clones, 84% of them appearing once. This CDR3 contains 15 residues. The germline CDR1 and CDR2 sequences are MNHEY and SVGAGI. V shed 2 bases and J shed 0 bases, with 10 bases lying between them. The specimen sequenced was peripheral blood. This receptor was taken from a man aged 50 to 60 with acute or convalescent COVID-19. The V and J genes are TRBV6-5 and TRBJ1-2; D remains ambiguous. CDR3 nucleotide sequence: TGTGCCAGCAGTTACGGCCAGAAGACTAACTATGGCTACACCTTC. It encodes CASSYGQKTNYGYTF.